This entry describes one TCR beta chain. These data belong to a study of T cells in Graves' hyperthyroidism and ophthalmopathy. This CDR3 region has 12 residues. V lost 1 base, J lost 12 bases, and 10 bases lay in between. What was amplified from RNA transcripts were TCR beta CDR3 regions. RT-PCR in the first round (using the HTBI primer set) targeted the TCR CDR3. MiXCR, run by TCRdb on the multiplex PCR reads, gives a single entry per CDR3 protein. Seen here are some 530,000 distinct CDR3 sequences, 20% to 25% observed once, and the top ten hold about 49%. This sequence joins TRBV12-3 or TRBV12-4 and TRBJ2-1; D is ambiguous. The sequenced sample was blood. The source is a woman in her 70s with Graves' ophthalmopathy. The CDR3 DNA sequence: TGTGCCAGCAGTTTAGAGCCACGTGTGCAGTTCTTC. This sequence encodes CASSLEPRVQFF.